The rows below give T cell receptor beta chains drawn from one sample of a study of blood T cell repertoires in COVID-19. Clones were sequenced by immunoSEQ multiplex PCR, and TCRdb holds only the in-frame ones, with some missing. This repertoire shows approximately 210,000 clones, roughly nine tenths found once; its top ten account for roughly 0.69%. The specimen sequenced was peripheral blood. The receptors shown here come from a man aged 40-50 years with acute or convalescent COVID-19. The conserved cysteine and the conserved F or W are not part of the CDR3 here. The D gene is left open where the match is weak.

D	V	length	J	CDR3
NA	TRBV11-2	10	TRBJ1-1	ASSFGGAGAF
NA	TRBV10-2	12	TRBJ2-5	ASSSHRAQETQY
NA	TRBV4-2	14	TRBJ1-3	ASSQDRGKSGNTIY
NA	TRBV9	11	TRBJ2-7	ASSPGFSYEQY
TRBD1	TRBV6-5	13	TRBJ2-5	ASSQWGQGAETQY
TRBD1	TRBV5-1	10	TRBJ1-1	ASSLGQGGSF
TRBD1	TRBV27	13	TRBJ1-2	ASSSPDRGNYGYT
NA	TRBV7-6	13	TRBJ2-7	ASSLHRDKTYEQY
TRBD2	TRBV5-1	16	TRBJ2-7	ASSAGTSGGNPSYEQY
TRBD2	TRBV25-1	12	TRBJ2-1	ASSDGSAGGQQF
TRBD2	TRBV29-1	11	TRBJ2-1	SAGGLAGDEQF
NA	TRBV19	12	TRBJ1-3	ASSIAGSGNTIY
TRBD1	TRBV27	13	TRBJ1-1	ASSSARGAYTEAF
NA	TRBV29-1	12	TRBJ2-7	SVGSQTGSYEQY
NA	TRBV4-1	14	TRBJ2-5	ASSQQNTMNGETQY
NA	TRBV29-1	14	TRBJ2-1	SVEDHTGSRYNEQF
NA	TRBV25-1	11	TRBJ1-1	ASSIMRGGEAF
TRBD2	TRBV3-1/TRBV3-2	12	TRBJ2-1	ASSLGLGLVEQF
TRBD1	TRBV2	13	TRBJ2-2	ASTRDRANTGELF
NA	TRBV7-8	13	TRBJ2-2	ASSLVGPNTGELF
TRBD2	TRBV5-1	15	TRBJ2-3	ASSLGLAGPSTDTQY
NA	TRBV5-4	14	TRBJ2-6	ASSSPERSGANVLT
TRBD2	TRBV11-2	12	TRBJ2-5	ASSLAGRGETQY
NA	TRBV5-8	11	TRBJ2-7	ASSLRLGYEQY
TRBD2	TRBV5-4	14	TRBJ2-3	ASSFGIAGGTDTQY
TRBD2	TRBV28	13	TRBJ2-1	ASSFGTTKYNEQF